The 5 T cell receptor beta chains given below trace back to one sample, sequenced in a study of blood T cells in healthy people across ages. A J-beta primer mix and a sample-barcoded 5' primer were used in a second PCR of roughly 6 to 11 cycles. TCRdb fed the 5' RACE reads into MiXCR, producing one record per CDR3 protein. This repertoire shows approximately 1.5 million distinct CDR3 sequences, approximately 43% found once; its top ten account for less than 5%. Sequencing was performed on blood. The receptor source for this set is a woman aged 18-29 years in good health.

This clonotype was detected a few times. The chain has TRBV7-9 and TRBJ2-5; tentatively, D is TRBD1 or TRBD2 (6 bases each). The CDR3 runs to 15 residues. Germline V gene sequence: CDR1 SEHNR, CDR2 FQNEAQ (reference sequence). The V end was cut by 4 bases, the J end by 2 bases, with 14 bases between. Here the CDR3 reads CASSSGATLQETQYF. The CDR3, as DNA: TGTGCCAGCAGCTCGGGGGCGACCTTACAAGAGACCCAGTACTTC.

This clonotype has a count of ten or more. This chain links TRBV27 with TRBJ2-7, with TRBD1 matching over 10 bases. CDR3 length: 13 residues. The V and J ends lost 5 bases and 4 bases, in that order; junction bases with no gene match: 2. From germline, CDR1 is MNHEY and CDR2 SMNVEV (reference sequence). CDR3 nucleotide sequence: TGTGCCAGCAGTAGACAGGGGGCTTACGAGCAGTACTTC. It translates to CASSRQGAYEQYF.

This clonotype was seen a handful of times. The chain joins TRBV4-3 to TRBJ2-3; maybe TRBD2 (5 bases). V was clipped by 4 bases and J by 0 bases, with 17 bases between them. The CDR3 consists of 17 residues. Germline values: CDR1 LGHNA, CDR2 YSLEER. CDR3 sequence (DNA): TGCGCCAGCAGCCCACTGCCCCGTGACTATAGCACAGATACGCAGTATTTT. Amino acids: CASSPLPRDYSTDTQYF.

The chain has TRBV29-1 and TRBJ2-5; D may be TRBD1 (6 bases). Germline V gene data show CDR1 as SQVTM and CDR2 as ANQGSEA. V was trimmed by 5 bases and J by 11 bases, leaving 27 bases between them. The length of the CDR3 is 15 residues. CDR3 in DNA: TGCAGCGTTCCGACGACAGGCCGGGATTACAATGAGCAGTACTTC. Protein product: CSVPTTGRDYNEQYF.

This clonotype was detected a few times. This chain joins TRBV14 and TRBJ1-2; D is perhaps TRBD1 (5 bases). Germline values: CDR1 SGHDN, CDR2 FVKESK. The CDR3 consists of 13 residues. With 0 bases removed from V and 4 bases from J, the gap between germline ends came to 6 bases. The CDR3 here is CASSQERGYGYTF. Written as DNA, the CDR3 is TGTGCCAGCAGCCAAGAGAGGGGCTATGGCTACACCTTC.